The present entry profiles one T cell receptor beta chain with its context. Its specificity is not known. Only in-frame clones appear in the TCRdb table, and some are missing; sequencing was by immunoSEQ multiplex PCR. The sample contains fewer than 1.6 million clones, approximately 98.5% of which appear only once. The data originate from a study of shared clonotypes between healthy human individuals. Overall study findings and caveats: Naive subsets, compared against memory subsets, generally had larger estimated richness values.

CDR1 and CDR2 (germline): KGHSH, LQKENI. The CDR3 covers 16 residues. V trimming: 6 bases; J trimming: 2 bases; junction bases outside the gene matches: 8. Participating donors were healthy, HIV-negative adults free of recent acute infections or vaccinations. Every donor, a Caucasian adult, lived in Nashville, Tennessee. The sequenced sample was naive CD4+ T cells sorted from blood. The subset: CD45RA+ positively selected. The chain links TRBV18 to TRBJ2-1, with 9 bases lining up with TRBD2. The receptor's source is a man aged 30 to 39 in good health. The CDR3 protein is CASSYYSGSPYNEQFF. DNA of the CDR3: TGTGCCAGCTCGTACTATAGCGGGAGTCCCTACAATGAGCAGTTCTTC.